The 11 T cell receptor beta chains below all came from one sample that was sequenced in a study of blood T cell repertoires in COVID-19. Method: immunoSEQ multiplex PCR; TCRdb's copy keeps in-frame clones and lacks some. The table has 120,000 to 150,000 clones, approximately 92% seen once. The sequencing sample was made of peripheral blood. These receptors were collected from a man aged 18 to 35 with COVID-19, enrolled during active disease.

The rearrangement links TRBV27 to TRBJ1-2; 8 positions agree with TRBD1. The V gene's germline CDR1 is MNHEY and CDR2 SMNVEV (reference sequence). This CDR3 is built from 14 residues. V shed 5 bases, J shed 1 base, and the junction held 3 bases outside the gene matches. CDR3: CASSGTGNNYGYTF. CDR3 nucleotide sequence: TGTGCCAGCAGTGGGACAGGCAATAACTATGGCTACACCTTC.

This sequence joins TRBV7-8 and TRBJ2-7; a possible D gene is TRBD2 (6 bases). Trimming shortened V by 4 bases and J by 0 bases, and 16 bases separated the two germline ends. In germline, CDR1 is SGHVS, CDR2 FQNEAQ. This CDR3 has 16 amino acids. The CDR3 bases are TGTGCCAGCAGCTCATCCGGAGGGCTCTACTCCTACGAGCAGTACTTC. This encodes CASSSSGGLYSYEQYF.

This clone was seen once. The CDR3 bases are TGTGCCAGCAGCTCCGGAAGGACAGGGCGCACAGATACGCAGTATTTT. This codes for CASSSGRTGRTDTQYF. The gene calls are TRBV7-2 and TRBJ2-3; 8 nucleotides match TRBD1. There are 16 residues in the CDR3. Germline lookup yields CDR1 SGHTA and CDR2 FQGNSA. With V trimmed by 4 bases and J by 1 base, 7 bases remained unmatched.

The rearrangement links TRBV27 to TRBJ2-3, with D perhaps TRBD1 (5 bases). Trimming cost V 3 bases and J 2 bases, with 9 bases left between them. The CDR3 sequence is 14 residues long. CDR1 and CDR2 (germline): MNHEY, SMNVEV (reference sequence). The CDR3 sequence: CASSFDRITDTQYF. CDR3 coding DNA: TGTGCCAGCAGTTTTGACAGAATCACAGATACGCAGTATTTT.

V and J are TRBV5-4 and TRBJ2-2, with D perhaps matching TRBD2 (7 bases). The CDR3 sequence is 16 residues long. CDR1 and CDR2 from the germline V gene are SGHNT and YYREEE (reference sequence). V shed 0 bases and J shed 2 bases, with 11 bases lying between them. CDR3 region: CASSLVGGANTGELFF. The CDR3 region has the DNA TGTGCCAGCAGCTTGGTGGGGGGGGCCAACACCGGGGAGCTGTTTTTT.

The chain carries TRBV20-1 and TRBJ1-2, with no clear D. V was cut by 5 bases and J by 8 bases, with 12 bases left in between. This CDR3 contains 11 residues. Per germline, CDR1 DFQATT and CDR2 SNEGSKA (reference sequence). This chain's CDR3 is CSADRGRGYTF. The CDR3 coding sequence is TGCAGTGCTGATCGGGGAAGAGGCTACACCTTC.

This clone was counted once. The rearrangement joins TRBV28 to TRBJ2-7, with D tentatively TRBD2 (5 bases). The V gene's germline CDR1 is MDHEN and CDR2 SYDVKM. The CDR3 extends over 16 amino acids. Deletions cut 2 bases from V and 3 bases from J, with 17 bases between. The CDR3 region is CASSLGMYAAGYEQYF. The DNA of the CDR3 is TGTGCCAGCAGTTTAGGGATGTACGCCGCGGGCTACGAGCAGTACTTC.

The genes are TRBV19 and TRBJ2-3, with TRBD2 matching 7 bases. The CDR3 length is 15 residues. From germline, CDR1 is LNHDA and CDR2 SQIVND (reference sequence). V was pared by 3 bases and J by 0 bases, with 3 bases of the junction left unmatched. In DNA, the CDR3 is TGTGCCAGTAGTATGGGCGGGAGAAGCACAGATACGCAGTATTTT. Its translation is CASSMGGRSTDTQYF.

The rearrangement links TRBV6-2 or TRBV6-3 to TRBJ2-3; D perhaps matches TRBD2 (5 bases). CDR3 length: 15 residues. The V end lost 5 bases, the J end lost 2 bases, and 14 bases lay between the germline ends. The V gene's germline CDR1 is MNHEY and CDR2 SVGEGT. Here the CDR3 reads CASSTGVGSTDTQYF. In nucleotides, the CDR3 is TGTGCCAGCAGTACCGGGGTGGGGTCCACAGATACGCAGTATTTT.

The CDR3 DNA follows: TGTGCCAGCAGTTACTCGGCAGGGGTAGGAGAGACCCAGTACTTC. This codes for CASSYSAGVGETQYF. The chain has TRBV6-2 or TRBV6-3 and TRBJ2-5; possible D gene TRBD1, 6 bases. V lost 0 bases to trimming and J lost 4 bases, with 12 bases between them. Germline-derived CDR1 and CDR2 are MNHEY and SVGEGT. This CDR3 region has 15 residues.

On this clone: The same CDR3 also results from other DNA sequences found in this sample. The rearrangement links TRBV5-1 to TRBJ2-7; 8 bases are a match to TRBD1. CDR1 is SGHRS, CDR2 YFSETQ, per germline. The length of the CDR3 is 14 residues. V shed 2 bases, J shed 2 bases, and the junction held 3 bases outside the gene matches. The CDR3 DNA reads TGCGCCAGCAGCTTAGGACAGGGTCCCTACGAGCAGTACTTC. Amino acid sequence: CASSLGQGPYEQYF. Complete variable domain (other parts from reference TRBV5-1 and TRBJ2-7): KAGVTQTPRYLIKTRGQQVTLSCSPISGHRSVSWYQQTPGQGLQFLFEYFSETQRNKGNFPGRFSGRQFSNSRSEMNVSTLELGDSALYLCASSLGQGPYEQYFGPGTRLTVT.